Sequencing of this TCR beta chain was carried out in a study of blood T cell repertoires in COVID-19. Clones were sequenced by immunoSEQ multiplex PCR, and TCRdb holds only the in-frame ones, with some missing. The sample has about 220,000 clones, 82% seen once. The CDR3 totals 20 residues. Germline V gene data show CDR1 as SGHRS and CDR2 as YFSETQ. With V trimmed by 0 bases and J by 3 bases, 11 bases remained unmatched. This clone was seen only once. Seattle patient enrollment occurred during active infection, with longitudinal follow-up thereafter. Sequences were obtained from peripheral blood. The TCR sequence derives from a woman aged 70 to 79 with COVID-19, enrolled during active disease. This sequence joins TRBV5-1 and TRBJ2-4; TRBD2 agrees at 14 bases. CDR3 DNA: TGCGCCAGCAGCTTGGTCGCGGGACTAGCGGGAGTAAGGAGCAAAAACATTCAGTACTTC. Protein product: CASSLVAGLAGVRSKNIQYF.